This T cell receptor beta chain was profiled in a study of T cell responses to AZD1222 COVID-19 vaccine. General study findings and limits: Among those given AZD1222, only five or six were seropositive at baseline.

Worth noting for this clone: What it recognizes is unknown.

V was trimmed by 4 bases and J by 6 bases, leaving 14 bases between them. The CDR3 extends over 15 amino acids. The germline V gene has CDR1 SGHRS and CDR2 YFSETQ. The method was immunoSEQ multiplex PCR; TCRdb's version includes in-frame clones alone and lacks a portion of them. The repertoire consists of over 150,000 clones, with 70% to 90% occurring once and the leading ten covering roughly 6.5%. This chain connects TRBV5-1 to TRBJ1-6, with D possibly matching TRBD1 (5 bases). This clonotype originated in an adult in good health. Sequenced material: peripheral blood, taken on day 0 of AZD1222 vaccination. The CDR3 reads CASSPGTAGNSPLHF. CDR3 nucleotides: TGCGCCAGCAGCCCCGGGACTGCTGGTAATTCACCCCTCCACTTT.